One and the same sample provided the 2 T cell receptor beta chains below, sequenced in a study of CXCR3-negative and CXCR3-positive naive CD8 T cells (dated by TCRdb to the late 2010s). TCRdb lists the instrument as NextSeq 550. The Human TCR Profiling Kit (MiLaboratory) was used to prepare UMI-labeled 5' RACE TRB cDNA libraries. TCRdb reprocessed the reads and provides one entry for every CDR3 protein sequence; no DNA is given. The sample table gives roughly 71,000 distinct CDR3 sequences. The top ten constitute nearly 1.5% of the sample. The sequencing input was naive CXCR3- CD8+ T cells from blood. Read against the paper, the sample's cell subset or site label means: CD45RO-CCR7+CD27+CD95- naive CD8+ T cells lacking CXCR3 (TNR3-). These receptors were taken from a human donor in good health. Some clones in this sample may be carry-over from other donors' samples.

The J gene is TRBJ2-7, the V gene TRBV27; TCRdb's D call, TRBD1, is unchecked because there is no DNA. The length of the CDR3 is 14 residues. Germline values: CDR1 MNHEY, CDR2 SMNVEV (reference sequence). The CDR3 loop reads CAIAYTGTGYEQYF.

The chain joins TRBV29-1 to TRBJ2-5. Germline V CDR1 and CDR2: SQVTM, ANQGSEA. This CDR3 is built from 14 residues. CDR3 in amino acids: CSVVELRVQETQYF. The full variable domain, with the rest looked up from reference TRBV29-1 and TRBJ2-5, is SAVISQKPSRDICQRGTSLTIQCQVDSQVTMMFWYRQQPGQSLTLIATANQGSEATYESGFVIDKFPISRPNLTFSTLTVSNMSPEDSSIYLCSVVELRVQETQYFGPGTRLLVL.